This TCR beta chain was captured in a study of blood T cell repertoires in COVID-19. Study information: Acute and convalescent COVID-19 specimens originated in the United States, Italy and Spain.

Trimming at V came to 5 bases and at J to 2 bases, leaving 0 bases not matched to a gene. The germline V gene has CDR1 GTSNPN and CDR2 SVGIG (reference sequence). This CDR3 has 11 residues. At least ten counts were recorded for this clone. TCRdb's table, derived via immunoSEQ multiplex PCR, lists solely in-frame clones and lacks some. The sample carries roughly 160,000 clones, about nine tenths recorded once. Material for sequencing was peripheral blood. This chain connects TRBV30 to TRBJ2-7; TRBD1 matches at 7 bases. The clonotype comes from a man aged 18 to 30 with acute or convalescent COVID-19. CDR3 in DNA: TGTGCCTGGGGACAGGCCTACGAGCAGTACTTC. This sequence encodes CAWGQAYEQYF.